This T cell receptor (beta chain) was obtained from a study of T cell responses to AZD1222 COVID-19 vaccine. Study-level points and caveats: Reportedly, close to half of spike-specific TCRs are directed against unmutated variant regions.

TCRdb keeps only in-frame clones here, not all; method: immunoSEQ multiplex PCR. The table includes roughly 95,000 clones, 70% to 90% detected once. The CDR3 is 15 residues long. Trimming removed 5 bases from V and 7 bases from J; junction bases left unmatched: 11. CDR1 is MNHEY, CDR2 SMNVEV, per germline (reference sequence). On this clone itself: Its antigen is not known.

The clonotype originates from an adult in good health. The chain joins TRBV27 to TRBJ2-1; TRBD1 agrees at 7 bases. The sample in question was peripheral blood, obtained on day 0 of AZD1222 vaccination. DNA of the CDR3: TGTGCCAGCAGTCCATTACCGGGACAGATAAATGAGCAGTTCTTC. Translated, it gives CASSPLPGQINEQFF.